Below, 18 T cell receptor beta chains from the same sample are listed, as sequenced in a study of T-cell reconstitution after alpha-beta-depleted transplantation in children. Preparing the TCRbeta library involved the use of unique molecular identifiers. TCRdb re-called the PCR reads through MiXCR, storing one row per CDR3 protein. The sample has around 300,000 distinct CDR3 sequences; 23% are singletons. The sequenced sample was PBMCs, mostly from graft donor cells, obtained 180 days after TCRalphabeta/CD19-depleted stem cell transplant. These receptors were obtained from a male patient aged 5 to 17 who had a stem cell transplant for acute lymphoblastic leukemia, so the T cells may come from the graft donor.

The chain employs TRBV5-1 and TRBJ2-7; 7 nucleotides align to TRBD2. The CDR3 consists of 13 residues. Germline CDR1 is SGHRS and CDR2 is YFSETQ. With V trimmed by 6 bases and J by 9 bases, 12 bases remained unmatched. Written as DNA, the CDR3 is TGCGCCAGCACGGGGAGGGAAGTGGGAGCGCAGTACTTC. Protein sequence: CASTGREVGAQYF. Full variable domain (missing parts from reference TRBV5-1 and TRBJ2-7): KAGVTQTPRYLIKTRGQQVTLSCSPISGHRSVSWYQQTPGQGLQFLFEYFSETQRNKGNFPGRFSGRQFSNSRSEMNVSTLELGDSALYLCASTGREVGAQYFGPGTRLTVT.

The rearrangement joins TRBV12-3 or TRBV12-4 to TRBJ1-3; D possibly corresponds to TRBD1 (5 bases). The germline V and J ends were trimmed by 2 bases and 2 bases, with 19 bases remaining between them. The CDR3 has 18 residues. The CDR3 nucleotides are TGTGCCAGCAGTTTACGGCGGGCAGGCAGGGAGACTGGAAACACCATATATTTT. Protein product: CASSLRRAGRETGNTIYF.

Only a few counts were recorded for this clonotype. The genes are TRBV6-5 and TRBJ2-1, with TRBD1 as a possible D gene (6 bases). Between the trimmed V and J ends, which lost 6 bases and 4 bases, there was a span of 16 bases. This CDR3 spans 15 amino acids. CDR1 and CDR2 from the germline V gene are MNHEY and SVGAGI. The CDR3 DNA follows: TGTGCCAGCAGCTACGACAGGAGCAGGTACAATGAGCAGTTCTTC. Translating gives CASSYDRSRYNEQFF.

This chain connects TRBV27 to TRBJ2-7; 11 nucleotides match TRBD2. Germline V gene sequence: CDR1 MNHEY, CDR2 SMNVEV (reference sequence). This CDR3 is 14 amino acids long. V shed 4 bases and J 5 bases; nucleotides not matched to a gene: 4. The CDR3, as DNA: TGTGCCAGCAGTTCGGGACTAGCGGTTGACGAGCAGTACTTC. As protein: CASSSGLAVDEQYF.

This clonotype was counted at least ten times. V usage is TRBV5-1 and J usage is TRBJ2-5, with TRBD2 matching 10 bases. Losses at the gene ends were 4 bases for V and 5 bases for J; bases not matched to a gene: 11. This CDR3 contains 16 residues. Germline CDR1 SGHRS, CDR2 YFSETQ. The CDR3, as DNA: TGCGCCAGCAGCCCGGAAAGCGGGAGGGCCCAGGAGACCCAGTACTTC. Amino acids: CASSPESGRAQETQYF.

The chain combines TRBV10-1 with TRBJ2-2; D is undetermined. Germline-derived CDR1 and CDR2 are WNHNN and SYGVQD (reference sequence). Deletions cut 2 bases from V and 4 bases from J, with 5 bases between. This CDR3 spans 13 amino acids. CDR3 in DNA: TGCGCCAGCAGTGAGGTCGGCACCGGGGAGCTGTTTTTT. Amino acids: CASSEVGTGELFF.

In its sample, this clonotype was seen many times. The chain recombines TRBV9 with TRBJ2-7; TRBD1 agrees at 10 bases. The CDR3 contains 14 residues. The V gene's germline CDR1 is SGDLS and CDR2 YYNGEE. The V and J ends lost 3 bases and 3 bases, in that order; junction bases with no gene match: 3. In DNA, the CDR3 is TGTGCCAGCAGCGCCGGGACAGGGGACTACGAGCAGTACTTC. Translated, it gives CASSAGTGDYEQYF.

This clonotype was seen only a few times. The rearrangement joins TRBV7-3 to TRBJ2-1; the match to TRBD1 covers 8 bases. V lost 5 bases and J lost 5; bases outside the gene matches: 5. Germline V CDR1 and CDR2: SGHTA, FQGTGA. The CDR3 is 14 amino acids. CDR3 sequence reads: CASSPTGGNNEQFF. DNA for the CDR3: TGTGCCAGCAGCCCTACAGGGGGGAACAATGAGCAGTTCTTC.

This clonotype was observed a few times. The chain uses TRBV6-5 and TRBJ1-1; TRBD1 is a possible D gene (6 bases). The CDR3 spans 14 residues. CDR1 is MNHEY and CDR2 is SVGAGI in the germline V gene. V lost 4 bases and J 2 bases, leaving 11 bases between the germline ends. CDR3: CASSWTRGNTEAFF. The CDR3 nucleotides read TGTGCCAGCAGTTGGACCAGGGGAAACACTGAAGCTTTCTTT.

This clonotype has just a few counts. This sequence joins TRBV15 and TRBJ2-1, with D perhaps matching TRBD2 (6 bases). CDR3 length equals 15 residues. Trimming stripped 2 bases from V and 6 bases from J, with 14 bases between. Germline assignment: CDR1 LNHNV and CDR2 YYDKDF (reference sequence). CDR3 bases: TGTGCCACCAGCAGAAGGGACTCTCCGACCAATGAGCAGTTCTTC. This encodes CATSRRDSPTNEQFF.

Here the CDR3 reads CASSPLTGMRDTDTQYF. DNA of the CDR3: TGCGCCAGCAGCCCCCTGACAGGGATGAGGGACACAGATACGCAGTATTTT. The chain combines TRBV5-1 with TRBJ2-3; 7 bases match TRBD1. Germline V lookup: CDR1 SGHRS, CDR2 YFSETQ. CDR3 length: 17 amino acids. The V gene end was trimmed by 4 bases and the J gene end by 2 bases; junction bases not matched to a gene: 13.

In this sample, this clonotype turned up a few times. This chain connects TRBV7-9 to TRBJ2-7, with a tentative D call TRBD2 (5 bases). The CDR3 loop spans 14 amino acids. The V gene lost 7 bases and the J gene lost 3 bases, with 16 bases spanning the gap. In germline, CDR1 is SEHNR, CDR2 FQNEAQ (reference sequence). In DNA, the CDR3 is TGTGCCAGCACCTCTGGTGGGAGTAACTACGAGCAGTACTTC. Protein sequence: CASTSGGSNYEQYF.

This clonotype showed up just a few times. This rearrangement joins TRBV5-1 to TRBJ1-3; D unclear. Germline V CDR1 and CDR2: SGHRS, YFSETQ. V was clipped by 2 bases and J by 0 bases, with 12 bases between them. The CDR3 contains 16 residues. Written as DNA, the CDR3 is TGCGCCAGCAGCTTAACTGGGCTACTCTCTGGAAACACCATATATTTT. Residues: CASSLTGLLSGNTIYF.

This chain connects TRBV5-6 to TRBJ2-7; D is uncertain. Trimming removed 0 bases from V and 3 bases from J, with 10 bases in between. CDR1 and CDR2 (germline): SGHDT, YYEEEE. The CDR3 consists of 14 residues. The CDR3 reads CASSLDRLNYEQYF. The CDR3 nucleotides read TGTGCCAGCAGCTTGGACCGCCTTAACTACGAGCAGTACTTC.

This clonotype was seen only a few times. The chain couples TRBV5-1 to TRBJ1-2, with D tentatively TRBD1 (6 bases). The V gene lost 8 bases and the J gene lost 2 bases, with 28 bases spanning the gap. The CDR3 runs 18 residues. The germline V gene has CDR1 SGHRS and CDR2 YFSETQ. The CDR3 protein is CARSHLRVTGTPNYGYTF. The CDR3 coding sequence is TGCGCCAGAAGCCATTTACGGGTGACAGGAACCCCAAACTATGGCTACACCTTC.

This clonotype was seen only a few times. This chain links TRBV7-8 with TRBJ1-1; D perhaps matches TRBD1 (6 bases). CDR1 and CDR2 (germline): SGHVS, FQNEAQ. The CDR3 sequence is 14 residues long. The V end lost 5 bases, the J end lost 3 bases, and 13 bases lay between the germline ends. The CDR3 sequence: CASSPRTEDTEAFF. DNA of the CDR3: TGTGCCAGCAGCCCCCGGACAGAGGACACTGAAGCTTTCTTT. The full variable domain, its missing parts supplied by reference TRBV7-8 and TRBJ1-1, is GAGVSQSPRYKVAKRGQDVALRCDPISGHVSLFWYQQALGQGPEFLTYFQNEAQLDKSGLPSDRFFAERPEGSVSTLKIQRTQQEDSAVYLCASSPRTEDTEAFFGQGTRLTVV.

The rearrangement uses TRBV20-1 and TRBJ2-7; 8 bases line up with TRBD2. Germline CDR1 DFQATT, CDR2 SNEGSKA (reference sequence). After removal of 6 bases from V and 6 bases from J, the junction contained 7 bases not matched to a gene. CDR3 length equals 12 residues. The CDR3 DNA sequence: TGCAGTGCCGGTAGCGGGGCCTCCGAGCAGTACTTC. It specifies CSAGSGASEQYF.

The V and J genes are TRBV9 and TRBJ2-5; 10 positions match TRBD1. The CDR3 spans 14 residues. Germline-derived CDR1 and CDR2 are SGDLS and YYNGEE. Trimming at V came to 5 bases and at J to 7 bases, leaving 8 bases not matched to a gene. In nucleotides, the CDR3 is TGTGCCAGCAGTTGGGACAGGGGTTACGGGACCCAGTACTTC. It encodes CASSWDRGYGTQYF.